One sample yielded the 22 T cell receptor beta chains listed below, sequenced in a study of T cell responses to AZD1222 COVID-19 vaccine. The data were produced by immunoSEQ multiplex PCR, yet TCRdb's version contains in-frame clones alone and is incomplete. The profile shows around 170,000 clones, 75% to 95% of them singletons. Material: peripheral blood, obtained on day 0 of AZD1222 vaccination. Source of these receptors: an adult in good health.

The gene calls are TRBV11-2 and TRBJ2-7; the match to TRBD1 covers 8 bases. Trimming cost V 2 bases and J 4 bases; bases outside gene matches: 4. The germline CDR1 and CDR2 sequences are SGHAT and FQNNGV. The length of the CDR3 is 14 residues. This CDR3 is CASSLTGQGYEQYF. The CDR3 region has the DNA TGTGCCAGCAGCTTAACAGGACAGGGTTACGAGCAGTACTTC.

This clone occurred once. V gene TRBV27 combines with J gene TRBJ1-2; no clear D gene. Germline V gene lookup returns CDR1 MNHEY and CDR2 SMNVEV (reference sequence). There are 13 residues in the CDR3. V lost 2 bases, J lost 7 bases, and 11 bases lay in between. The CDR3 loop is CASSLNGRVGYTF. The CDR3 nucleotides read TGTGCCAGCAGTTTAAACGGGAGGGTTGGCTACACCTTC.

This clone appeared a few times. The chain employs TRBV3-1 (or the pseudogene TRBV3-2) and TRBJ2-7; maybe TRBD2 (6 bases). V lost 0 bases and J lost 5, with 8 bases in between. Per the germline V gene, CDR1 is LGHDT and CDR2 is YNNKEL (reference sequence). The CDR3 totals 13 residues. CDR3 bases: TGTGCCAGCAGCCAAGATTGGGGGGACGAGCAGTACTTC. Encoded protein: CASSQDWGDEQYF.

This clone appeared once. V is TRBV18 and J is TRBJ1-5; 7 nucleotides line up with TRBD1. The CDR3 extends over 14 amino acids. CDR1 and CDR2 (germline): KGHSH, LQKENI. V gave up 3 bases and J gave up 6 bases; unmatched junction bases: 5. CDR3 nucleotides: TGTGCCAGCTCACCCGACAGGGAAGGTCAGCCCCAGCATTTT. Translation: CASSPDREGQPQHF.

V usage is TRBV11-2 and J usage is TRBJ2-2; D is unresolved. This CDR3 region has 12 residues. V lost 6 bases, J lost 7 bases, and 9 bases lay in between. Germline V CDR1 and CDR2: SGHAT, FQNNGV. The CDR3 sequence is CASSVASGELFF. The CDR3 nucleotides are TGTGCCAGCAGTGTAGCAAGCGGGGAGCTGTTTTTT.

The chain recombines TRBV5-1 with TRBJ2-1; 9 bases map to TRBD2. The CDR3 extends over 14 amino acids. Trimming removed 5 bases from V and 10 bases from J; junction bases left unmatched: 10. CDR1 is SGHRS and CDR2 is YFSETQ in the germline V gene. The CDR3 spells CASSRTPSGVEQFF. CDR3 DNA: TGCGCCAGCAGTCGGACCCCTAGCGGGGTGGAGCAGTTCTTC.

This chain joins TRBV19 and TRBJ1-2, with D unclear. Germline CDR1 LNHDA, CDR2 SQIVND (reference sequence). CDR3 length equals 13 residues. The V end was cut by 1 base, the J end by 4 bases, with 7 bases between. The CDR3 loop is CASSIVGSYGYTF. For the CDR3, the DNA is TGTGCCAGTAGTATAGTTGGGAGCTATGGCTACACCTTC.

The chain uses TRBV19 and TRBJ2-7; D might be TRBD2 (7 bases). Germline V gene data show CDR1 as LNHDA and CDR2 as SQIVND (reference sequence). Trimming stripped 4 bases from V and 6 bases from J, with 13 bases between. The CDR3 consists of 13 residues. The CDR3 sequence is CASSTGGGVEQYF. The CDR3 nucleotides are TGTGCCAGTAGTACGGGGGGCGGGGTCGAGCAGTACTTC.

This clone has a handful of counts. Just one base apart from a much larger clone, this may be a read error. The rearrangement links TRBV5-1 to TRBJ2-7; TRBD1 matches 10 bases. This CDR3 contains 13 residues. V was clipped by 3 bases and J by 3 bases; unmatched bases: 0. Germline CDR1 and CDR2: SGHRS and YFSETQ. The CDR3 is CASSWTGGYEQYF. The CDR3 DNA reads TGCGCCAGCAGCTGGACAGGGGGCTACGAGCAGTACTTC.

This CDR3 reads CASSMGSTGGNQPQHF. The CDR3 region has the DNA TGTGCCAGTAGTATGGGATCGACGGGTGGCAATCAGCCCCAGCATTTT. This rearrangement joins TRBV19 to TRBJ1-5; D uncertain. V was cut by 3 bases and J by 2 bases, with 14 bases left in between. The CDR3 length is 16 residues. In germline, CDR1 is LNHDA, CDR2 SQIVND (reference sequence).

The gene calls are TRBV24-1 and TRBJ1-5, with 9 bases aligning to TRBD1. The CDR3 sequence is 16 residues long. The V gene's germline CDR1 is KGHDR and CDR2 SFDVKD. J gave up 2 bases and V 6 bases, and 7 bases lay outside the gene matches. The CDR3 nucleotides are TGTGCCACCAGTTTGGGGACAGGGACCGGCAATCAGCCCCAGCATTTT. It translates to CATSLGTGTGNQPQHF.

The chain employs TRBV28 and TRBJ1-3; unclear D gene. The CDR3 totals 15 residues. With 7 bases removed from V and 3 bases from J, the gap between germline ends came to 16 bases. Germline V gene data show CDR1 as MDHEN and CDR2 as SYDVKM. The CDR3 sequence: CASTIPGMFGNTIYF. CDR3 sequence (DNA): TGTGCCAGCACAATCCCCGGGATGTTTGGAAACACCATATATTTT.

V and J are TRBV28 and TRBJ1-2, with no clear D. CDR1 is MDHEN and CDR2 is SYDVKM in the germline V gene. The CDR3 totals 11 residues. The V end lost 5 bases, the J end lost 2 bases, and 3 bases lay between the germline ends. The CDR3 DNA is TGTGCCAGCAGTACAAACTATGGCTACACCTTC. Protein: CASSTNYGYTF.

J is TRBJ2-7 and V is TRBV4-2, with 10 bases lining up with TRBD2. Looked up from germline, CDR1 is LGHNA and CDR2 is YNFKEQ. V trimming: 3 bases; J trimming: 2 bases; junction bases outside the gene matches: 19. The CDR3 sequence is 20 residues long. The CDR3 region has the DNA TGTGCCAGCAGCCAGCAACGCCTTTGGGCCTTAGCGGGAGGCACCTACGAGCAGTACTTC. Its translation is CASSQQRLWALAGGTYEQYF.

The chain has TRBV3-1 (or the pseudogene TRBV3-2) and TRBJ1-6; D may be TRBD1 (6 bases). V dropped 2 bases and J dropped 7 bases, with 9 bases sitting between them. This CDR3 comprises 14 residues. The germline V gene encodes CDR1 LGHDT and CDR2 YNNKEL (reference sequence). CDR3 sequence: CASSQQGYNSPLHF. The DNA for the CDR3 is TGTGCCAGCAGCCAACAGGGGTACAATTCACCCCTCCACTTT.

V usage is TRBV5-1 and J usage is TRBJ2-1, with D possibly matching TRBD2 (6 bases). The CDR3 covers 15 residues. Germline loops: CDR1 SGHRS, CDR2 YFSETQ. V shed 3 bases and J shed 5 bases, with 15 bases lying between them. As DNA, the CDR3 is TGCGCCAGCAGCTCCAACCTCGGGACTGACAATGAGCAGTTCTTC. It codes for CASSSNLGTDNEQFF.

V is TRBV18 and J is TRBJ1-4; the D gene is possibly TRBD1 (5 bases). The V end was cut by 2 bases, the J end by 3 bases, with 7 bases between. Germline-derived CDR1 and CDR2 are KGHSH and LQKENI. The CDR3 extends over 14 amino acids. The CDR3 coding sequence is TGTGCCAGCTCACCAACAGGCTCTAATGAAAAACTGTTTTTT. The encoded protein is CASSPTGSNEKLFF.

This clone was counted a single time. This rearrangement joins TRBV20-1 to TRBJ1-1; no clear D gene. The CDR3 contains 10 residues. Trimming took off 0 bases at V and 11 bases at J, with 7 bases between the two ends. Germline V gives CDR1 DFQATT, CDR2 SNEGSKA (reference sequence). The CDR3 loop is CSARDTWAFF. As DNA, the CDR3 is TGCAGTGCTAGAGACACCTGGGCTTTCTTT.

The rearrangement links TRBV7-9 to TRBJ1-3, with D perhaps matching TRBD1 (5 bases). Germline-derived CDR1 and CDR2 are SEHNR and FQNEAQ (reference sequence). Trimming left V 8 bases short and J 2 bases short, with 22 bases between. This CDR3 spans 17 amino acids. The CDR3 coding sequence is TGTGCCAGCCATTCGGGGGAGCCTAAGGCCACTGGAAACACCATATATTTT. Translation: CASHSGEPKATGNTIYF.

In DNA form, the CDR3 reads TGTGCCAGCAGCTCAGGGGGCGGCTACGAGCAGTACTTC. This codes for CASSSGGGYEQYF. The rearrangement uses TRBV7-3 and TRBJ2-7; 8 positions agree with TRBD1. Germline V lookup: CDR1 SGHTA, CDR2 FQGTGA. The CDR3 spans 13 residues. V lost 4 bases to trimming and J lost 3 bases; unmatched junction nucleotides: 2.

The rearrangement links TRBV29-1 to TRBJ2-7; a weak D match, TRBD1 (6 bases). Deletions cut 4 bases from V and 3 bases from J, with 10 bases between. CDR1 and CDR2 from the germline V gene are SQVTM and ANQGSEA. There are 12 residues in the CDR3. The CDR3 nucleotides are TGCAGCGTTGCGGGACACCTCTACGAGCAGTACTTC. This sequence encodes CSVAGHLYEQYF.

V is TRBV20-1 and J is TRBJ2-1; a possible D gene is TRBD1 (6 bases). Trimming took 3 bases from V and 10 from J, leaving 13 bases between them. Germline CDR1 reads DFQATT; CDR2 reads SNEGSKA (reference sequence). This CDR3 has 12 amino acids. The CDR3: CSASGGLGEQFF. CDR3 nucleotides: TGCAGTGCTAGTGGGGGCCTAGGGGAGCAGTTCTTC.